A selection of T cell receptor beta chains follows, all from one sample in a study of T cell responses to AZD1222 COVID-19 vaccine. Profiled with immunoSEQ multiplex PCR; TCRdb holds only in-frame clones, not every one. The data show 70,000 to 90,000 clones, about 89% seen once. The sequencing here drew on peripheral blood, taken on day 0 of AZD1222 vaccination. The receptors were sampled from an adult in good health. Both conserved end residues are part of each CDR3. The order of the fields is clone size, V gene, J gene, D gene, CDR3 protein. D genes are given only for firm matches. Clone size is shown for a subset of rows, as once, few, many or a class of expanded clone.

-,TRBV19,TRBJ2-3,TRBD2,CASRKLAGQSTDTQYF
-,TRBV7-8,TRBJ2-3,TRBD2,CASSLKAGGSTDTQYF
-,TRBV5-8,TRBJ2-1,-,CASSLDRGSSEQFF
few,TRBV18,TRBJ2-7,TRBD2,CASSPGRGREQYF
-,TRBV5-1,TRBJ1-6,-,CASSPRVDSPLHF
-,TRBV18,TRBJ1-3,-,CASSPPSGNTIYF
-,TRBV7-8,TRBJ2-5,-,CASSPGNPQETQYF
-,TRBV5-4,TRBJ1-1,-,CASSLARGGTEAFF
-,TRBV19,TRBJ1-4,-,CASSIGPGATNEKLFF
few,TRBV3-1/TRBV3-2,TRBJ2-7,-,CASSQGFYEQYF
-,TRBV12-3/TRBV12-4,TRBJ1-6,-,CASSFTENSPLHF
-,TRBV4-3,TRBJ1-1,-,CASSQDQGLMNTEAFF
-,TRBV29-1,TRBJ2-1,TRBD2,CSVRSGAPYNEQFF
-,TRBV6-5,TRBJ2-1,TRBD1,CASNLQGSDEQFF
-,TRBV3-1/TRBV3-2,TRBJ2-7,-,CASSQVETGVYEQYF
-,TRBV6-5,TRBJ2-7,-,CASRPGASYEQYF
once,TRBV10-2,TRBJ2-7,TRBD2,CATLAGGSYEQYF
-,TRBV18,TRBJ2-7,-,CASSPAPSHEQYF
once,TRBV7-9,TRBJ1-2,-,CASSLVGANYGYTF
-,TRBV6-5,TRBJ2-7,-,CASRREFLDEQYF
-,TRBV9,TRBJ2-7,-,CASSVGAVSYEQYF
few,TRBV5-1,TRBJ1-5,-,CASSLSPASNQPQHF
-,TRBV7-9,TRBJ1-1,TRBD1,CASSLDTGVETEAFF
once,TRBV7-9,TRBJ1-6,-,CASSTQGRNSPLHF
-,TRBV4-2,TRBJ2-7,-,CASSQGRGTYEQYF